This passage covers 30 T cell receptor beta chains from one sample sequenced in a study of neurological immune-mediated disorders. TCRdb re-called the 5' RACE reads through MiXCR, storing one row per CDR3 protein. The table has tens of thousands of distinct CDR3 sequences, 4.5% to 5.5% seen once. Sequenced: PBMCs. These receptors all stem from a man in his thirties or forties with multiple sclerosis.

This clonotype was recorded at least ten times. The V call is TRBV5-6, the J call TRBJ1-2; 8 bases line up with TRBD1. Germline assignment: CDR1 SGHDT and CDR2 YYEEEE. This CDR3 has 17 amino acids. The V gene end was trimmed by 4 bases and the J gene end by 3 bases; junction bases not matched to a gene: 14. CDR3 in amino acids: CASSLRLGQGKDYGYTF. CDR3 DNA sequence: TGTGCCAGCAGCCTTCGTCTAGGACAGGGAAAGGACTATGGCTACACCTTC.

There are many counts of this clonotype. The V gene is TRBV6-5, the J gene TRBJ1-1, with D uncertain. The CDR3 spans 14 residues. V lost 2 bases and J 1 base, leaving 8 bases between the germline ends. The germline V gene has CDR1 MNHEY and CDR2 SVGAGI. The CDR3 sequence is CASSYTLTNTEAFF. The CDR3 coding sequence is TGTGCCAGCAGTTACACCCTAACGAACACTGAAGCTTTCTTT.

This clonotype was picked up many times. The V call is TRBV5-1, the J call TRBJ2-2, with TRBD2 as a possible D gene (6 bases). This CDR3 spans 14 amino acids. Trimming pared 5 bases from V and 5 bases from J, leaving 13 bases between. The germline V gene has CDR1 SGHRS and CDR2 YFSETQ. The CDR3 nucleotides are TGCGCCAGCAGTCGGGACGCGGGGACCGGGGAGCTGTTTTTT. Its protein product is CASSRDAGTGELFF.

Many counts were recorded for this clonotype. This chain links TRBV3-1 with TRBJ1-4, with D perhaps matching TRBD1 (6 bases). V was trimmed by 3 bases and J by 3 bases, leaving 11 bases between them. Germline CDR1 and CDR2: LGHDT and YNNKEL (reference sequence). This CDR3 is built from 15 residues. CDR3 residues: CASSHGGSANEKLFF. CDR3 nucleotide sequence: TGTGCCAGCAGCCATGGGGGCTCAGCTAATGAAAAACTGTTTTTT.

This clonotype has at least ten counts. The gene calls are TRBV20-1 and TRBJ1-5; D remains ambiguous. The CDR3 covers 16 residues. From germline, CDR1 is DFQATT and CDR2 SNEGSKA (reference sequence). Trimming stripped 3 bases from V and 9 bases from J, with 24 bases between. CDR3 nucleotides: TGCAGTGCTAGCCCTCCACGCGAGTTGGGCTTAAGGCCCCAGCATTTT. Translation gives CSASPPRELGLRPQHF.

The J gene is TRBJ2-3, the V gene TRBV7-3; D not certain. The CDR3 length is 13 residues. V was clipped by 5 bases and J by 3 bases, with 9 bases between them. CDR1 is SGHTA, CDR2 FQGTGA, per germline. The CDR3 DNA is TGTGCCAGCAGCGCTGCGACTACAGATACGCAGTATTTT. Translated: CASSAATTDTQYF.

The table lists this clonotype with many counts. This chain connects TRBV5-4 to TRBJ1-1; 12 bases are shared with TRBD1. Losses at the gene ends were 5 bases for V and 8 bases for J; bases not matched to a gene: 4. Germline V lookup: CDR1 SGHNT, CDR2 YYREEE (reference sequence). CDR3 length equals 13 residues. The DNA for the CDR3 is TGTGCCAGCAGGGGGACAGGGGGCGGAGAAGCTTTCTTT. It specifies CASRGTGGGEAFF.

This clonotype appeared many times. The chain uses TRBV7-9 and TRBJ2-2; 7 bases align to TRBD1. The germline V gene encodes CDR1 SEHNR and CDR2 FQNEAQ (reference sequence). CDR3 length: 14 residues. The V and J ends lost 7 bases and 1 base, in that order; junction bases with no gene match: 3. Written as DNA, the CDR3 is TGTGCCAGCACCACAGGGGAGAACACCGGGGAGCTGTTTTTT. It specifies CASTTGENTGELFF.

This clonotype was counted ten times or more. CDR3 sequence reads: CASSLIWGGGGPEQYF. The CDR3 DNA sequence: TGCGCCAGCAGCCTCATATGGGGAGGCGGAGGCCCAGAGCAGTACTTC. This chain links TRBV5-1 with TRBJ2-7; maybe TRBD2 (6 bases). Germline lookup yields CDR1 SGHRS and CDR2 YFSETQ. Between the trimmed V and J ends, which lost 4 bases and 7 bases, there was a span of 24 bases. CDR3 size: 16 residues.

Ten or more counts support this clonotype. This chain links TRBV12-3 or TRBV12-4 with TRBJ1-5; a weak D match, TRBD1 (5 bases). Trimming took 2 bases from V and 3 from J, leaving 8 bases between them. The CDR3 extends over 14 amino acids. CDR3 residues: CASSLRDVNQPQHF. The CDR3 DNA reads as TGTGCCAGCAGTTTAAGGGACGTCAATCAGCCCCAGCATTTT.

In regard to this clonotype: The junction does not match germline at one end; this may be a read error. This sequence joins TRBV4-1 and TRBJ2-1, with no clear D. The germline CDR1 and CDR2 sequences are MGHRA and YSYEKL. The CDR3 is made up of 13 amino acids. The CDR3 DNA is TGCACCAGCAGCTGGAGACTGGGCTTCGAGCAGTTCTTC. This encodes CTSSWRLGFEQFF.

In this sample, this clonotype turned up many times. The chain uses TRBV10-3 and TRBJ2-7; 7 bases are a match to TRBD1. J lost 2 bases, V lost 4 bases, and 2 bases had no gene match. CDR1 and CDR2 (germline): ENHRY, SYGVKD. CDR3 length equals 13 residues. Written as DNA, the CDR3 is TGTGCCATCAGTGGGGACAGTGCCTACGAGCAGTACGTC. Its translation is CAISGDSAYEQYV.

This clonotype was observed at least ten times. The rearrangement joins TRBV5-1 to TRBJ2-3; possibly TRBD2 for D (5 bases). The CDR3 sequence is 17 residues long. V dropped 3 bases and J dropped 1 base, with 18 bases sitting between them. In germline, CDR1 is SGHRS, CDR2 YFSETQ. The CDR3 reads CASSWAVRVLGTDTQYF. Here the CDR3 DNA reads TGCGCCAGCAGCTGGGCGGTGCGTGTACTAGGCACAGATACGCAGTATTTT. The variable domain in full, completed from reference TRBV5-1 and TRBJ2-3, reads KAGVTQTPRYLIKTRGQQVTLSCSPISGHRSVSWYQQTPGQGLQFLFEYFSETQRNKGNFPGRFSGRQFSNSRSEMNVSTLELGDSALYLCASSWAVRVLGTDTQYFGPGTRLTVL.

This clonotype was counted ten times or more. This chain joins TRBV5-6 and TRBJ1-2; 8 bases match TRBD1. CDR3 size: 16 residues. In germline, CDR1 is SGHDT, CDR2 YYEEEE. V dropped 0 bases and J dropped 4; count of bases not matched to a gene: 8. The CDR3 region has the DNA TGTGCCAGCAGCTTGGGGGACAGGCACTGGGGCTATGGCTACACCTTC. Residues: CASSLGDRHWGYGYTF.

Comment on this clonotype: One end of the junction does not line up with germline, which may come from a read error. The gene calls are TRBV5-5 and TRBJ1-6; 12 positions agree with TRBD1. From germline, CDR1 is SGHKS and CDR2 YYEKEE (reference sequence). There are 16 residues in the CDR3. CDR3 nucleotide sequence: TGTGCCAGCAGCTTGCCGGGACAGGGGGCGGAATCACCCCTCAACTTT. It codes for CASSLPGQGAESPLNF.

As concerns this clonotype: A junction boundary mismatches the germline segment, possibly from a read error. The rearrangement uses TRBV24-1 and TRBJ2-7; possibly TRBD1 for D (5 bases). Germline CDR1 is KGHDR and CDR2 is SFDVKD. The CDR3 sequence is 13 residues long. The CDR3 DNA reads as TGTGCCACCATTGATCCTGACAGCTACGAGCAGTACTTC. Residues: CATIDPDSYEQYF.

V and J are TRBV20-1 and TRBJ2-1; possible D gene TRBD1, 6 bases. Germline-derived CDR1 and CDR2 are DFQATT and SNEGSKA (reference sequence). The CDR3 totals 16 residues. Trimming cost V 3 bases and J 9 bases, with 24 bases left between them. The CDR3 protein is CSASHPGAFLRGEQFF. CDR3 DNA sequence: TGCAGTGCTAGCCATCCAGGGGCCTTTTTACGGGGTGAGCAGTTCTTC.

This clonotype was counted ten times or more. V is TRBV27 and J is TRBJ2-5; a possible D gene is TRBD2 (6 bases). Trimming took off 3 bases at V and 1 base at J, with 9 bases between the two ends. The CDR3 runs to 14 residues. CDR1 is MNHEY and CDR2 is SMNVEV in the germline V gene (reference sequence). In DNA, the CDR3 is TGTGCCAGCAGTTTCTTGGGGGGCCAAGAGACCCAGTACTTC. Its translation: CASSFLGGQETQYF.

This clonotype was seen many times. The CDR3 DNA reads TGTGCCAGCAGCCCTCTTAGCGGAAATGAGCAGTTCTTC. This encodes CASSPLSGNEQFF. This chain connects TRBV7-3 to TRBJ2-1; a weak D match, TRBD2 (6 bases). V lost 5 bases and J lost 7, with 12 bases in between. The germline V gene encodes CDR1 SGHTA and CDR2 FQGTGA. The CDR3 covers 13 residues. The variable domain in full, completed from reference TRBV7-3 and TRBJ2-1, reads GAGVSQTPSNKVTEKGKYVELRCDPISGHTALYWYRQSLGQGPEFLIYFQGTGAADDSGLPNDRFFAVRPEGSVSTLKIQRTERGDSAVYLCASSPLSGNEQFFGPGTRLTVL.

This clonotype has ten or more counts. The chain carries TRBV4-1 and TRBJ2-2; D call uncertain. The germline V gene has CDR1 MGHRA and CDR2 YSYEKL. CDR3 length: 18 amino acids. V was shortened by 3 bases and J by 1 base, with 18 bases between the two germline ends. In DNA form, the CDR3 reads TGCGCCAGCAGCCATAGACCCGACACGTCATGGAACACCGGGGAGCTGTTTTTT. Its protein is CASSHRPDTSWNTGELFF.

This clonotype was detected many times. The J gene is TRBJ2-3, the V gene TRBV2; 7 nucleotides align to TRBD2. The germline CDR1 and CDR2 sequences are SNHLY and FYNNEI. Germline trimming cut 6 bases from V and 2 bases from J; bases unmatched to any gene: 8. This CDR3 region has 15 residues. The CDR3 protein is CASRAGRVNTDTQYF. The CDR3 nucleotides are TGTGCCAGCAGGGCAGGGAGGGTTAACACAGATACGCAGTATTTT.

This clonotype was seen many times. This chain uses TRBV5-1 with TRBJ1-1, with a tentative D call TRBD1 (5 bases). The CDR3 contains 14 residues. The germline gives CDR1 SGHRS, CDR2 YFSETQ. V was pared by 0 bases and J by 5 bases, with 11 bases between. The CDR3 DNA is TGCGCCAGCAGCTTGGCGCAGGGAGGGACTGAAGCTTTCTTT. Translation: CASSLAQGGTEAFF. The variable domain in full, with the rest retrieved from reference TRBV5-1 and TRBJ1-1, is KAGVTQTPRYLIKTRGQQVTLSCSPISGHRSVSWYQQTPGQGLQFLFEYFSETQRNKGNFPGRFSGRQFSNSRSEMNVSTLELGDSALYLCASSLAQGGTEAFFGQGTRLTVV.

This clonotype was seen ten or more times. The chain recombines TRBV20-1 with TRBJ2-3; unclear D gene. The CDR3 extends over 13 amino acids. Germline-derived CDR1 and CDR2 are DFQATT and SNEGSKA (reference sequence). V was cut by 5 bases and J by 3 bases, with 12 bases left in between. CDR3 nucleotides: TGCAGTGCTCCCTCACAGCTTACAGATACGCAGTATTTT. Encoded protein: CSAPSQLTDTQYF.

This clonotype occurred many times. The chain carries TRBV12-3 or TRBV12-4 and TRBJ2-2; a weak D match, TRBD1 (5 bases). Trimming pared 2 bases from V and 5 bases from J, leaving 9 bases between. The length of the CDR3 is 14 residues. The CDR3 DNA is TGTGCCAGCAGTTTATCAGGGTTTACCGGGGAGCTGTTTTTT. Encoded protein: CASSLSGFTGELFF.

This clonotype has ten or more counts. V is TRBV20-1 and J is TRBJ1-2; unclear D gene. CDR1 is DFQATT, CDR2 SNEGSKA, per germline (reference sequence). Trimming took off 1 base at V and 8 bases at J, with 20 bases between the two ends. This CDR3 has 15 residues. CDR3 coding DNA: TGCAGTGCTAGAGTTTATCCCTCTAGACCCGGGGGCTACACCTTC. This codes for CSARVYPSRPGGYTF.

This clonotype came up many times. This chain connects TRBV2 to TRBJ1-4, with D possibly matching TRBD1 (6 bases). This CDR3 is built from 13 residues. V was shortened by 6 bases and J by 8 bases, with 13 bases between the two germline ends. The germline gives CDR1 SNHLY, CDR2 FYNNEI. The CDR3 here is CASRQQGSEKLFF. The CDR3, as DNA: TGTGCCAGCAGGCAACAGGGCAGCGAAAAACTGTTTTTT. Drawing the rest from reference TRBV2 and TRBJ1-4, the complete variable domain is EPEVTQTPSHQVTQMGQEVILRCVPISNHLYFYWYRQILGQKVEFLVSFYNNEISEKSEIFDDQFSVERPDGSNFTLKIRSTKLEDSAMYFCASRQQGSEKLFFGSGTQLSVL.

This clonotype appeared many times. The rearrangement links TRBV5-1 to TRBJ2-1, with 7 bases that match TRBD2. CDR1 and CDR2 from the germline V gene are SGHRS and YFSETQ. V gave up 7 bases and J gave up 5 bases; unmatched junction bases: 6. CDR3 size: 13 residues. The CDR3 region has the DNA TGCGCCAGCGGGACGGGGGGTAACAATGAGCAGTTCTTC. It is translated as CASGTGGNNEQFF.

Many counts were recorded for this clonotype. The J gene is TRBJ1-4, the V gene TRBV9, with a possible D match to TRBD1 (5 bases). Germline CDR1 reads SGDLS; CDR2 reads YYNGEE. The CDR3 is 15 amino acids. V gave up 0 bases and J gave up 6 bases, with 12 bases separating them. CDR3 region: CASSVEARVYEKLFF. The CDR3, as DNA: TGTGCCAGCAGCGTAGAGGCCAGGGTCTATGAAAAACTGTTTTTT.

Many counts were recorded for this clonotype. This sequence joins TRBV20-1 and TRBJ2-4; D may be TRBD1 (7 bases). CDR3 length: 15 residues. Germline loops: CDR1 DFQATT, CDR2 SNEGSKA (reference sequence). With 4 bases removed from V and 0 bases from J, the gap between germline ends came to 13 bases. The CDR3 DNA sequence: TGCAGTGCTATCAGGGGGGCTTTAGCCAAAAACATTCAGTACTTC. Residues: CSAIRGALAKNIQYF.

This clonotype was seen a handful of times. This chain links TRBV5-5 with TRBJ2-1; TRBD2 might be the D (5 bases). CDR3 length equals 17 residues. Trimming shortened V by 0 bases and J by 6 bases, and 19 bases separated the two germline ends. CDR1 SGHKS and CDR2 YYEKEE come from the germline V gene (reference sequence). For the CDR3, the DNA is TGTGCCAGCAGCTTGGCGGGAAGGCTCCTGTTCCTCAATGAGCAGTTCTTC. Translation: CASSLAGRLLFLNEQFF.